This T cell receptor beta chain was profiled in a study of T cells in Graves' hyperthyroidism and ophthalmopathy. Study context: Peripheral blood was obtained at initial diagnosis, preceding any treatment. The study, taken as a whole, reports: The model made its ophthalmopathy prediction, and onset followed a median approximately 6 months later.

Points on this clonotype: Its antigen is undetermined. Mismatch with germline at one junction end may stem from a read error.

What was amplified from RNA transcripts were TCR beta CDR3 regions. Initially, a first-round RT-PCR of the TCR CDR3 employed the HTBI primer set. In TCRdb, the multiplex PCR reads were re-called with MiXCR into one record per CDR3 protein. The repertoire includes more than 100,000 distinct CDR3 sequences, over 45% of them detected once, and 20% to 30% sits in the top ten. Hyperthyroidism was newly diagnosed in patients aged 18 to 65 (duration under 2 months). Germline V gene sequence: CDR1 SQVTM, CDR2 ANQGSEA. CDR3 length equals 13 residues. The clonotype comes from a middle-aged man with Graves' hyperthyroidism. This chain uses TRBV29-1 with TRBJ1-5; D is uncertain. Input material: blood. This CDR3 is CSVEDLSNEPQHF. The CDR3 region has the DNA TGCAGCGTTGAAGATTTAAGCAATGAGCCCCAGCATTTT.